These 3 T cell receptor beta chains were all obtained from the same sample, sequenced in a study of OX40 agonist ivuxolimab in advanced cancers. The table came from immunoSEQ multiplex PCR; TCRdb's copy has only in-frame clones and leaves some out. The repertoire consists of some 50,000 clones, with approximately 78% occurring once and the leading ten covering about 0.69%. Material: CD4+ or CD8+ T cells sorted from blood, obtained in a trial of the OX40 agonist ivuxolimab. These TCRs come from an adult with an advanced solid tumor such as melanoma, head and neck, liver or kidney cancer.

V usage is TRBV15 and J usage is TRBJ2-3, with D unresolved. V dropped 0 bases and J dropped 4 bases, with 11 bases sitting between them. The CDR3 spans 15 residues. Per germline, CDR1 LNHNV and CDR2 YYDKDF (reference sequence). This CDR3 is CATSREAARPDTQYF. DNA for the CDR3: TGTGCCACCAGCAGAGAGGCGGCGCGCCCAGATACGCAGTATTTT.

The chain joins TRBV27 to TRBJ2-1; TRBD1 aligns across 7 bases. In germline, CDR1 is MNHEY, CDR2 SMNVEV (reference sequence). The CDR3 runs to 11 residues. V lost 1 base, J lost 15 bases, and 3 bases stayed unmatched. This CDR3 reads CASSLLTGWFF. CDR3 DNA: TGTGCCAGCAGTTTATTGACAGGGTGGTTCTTC.

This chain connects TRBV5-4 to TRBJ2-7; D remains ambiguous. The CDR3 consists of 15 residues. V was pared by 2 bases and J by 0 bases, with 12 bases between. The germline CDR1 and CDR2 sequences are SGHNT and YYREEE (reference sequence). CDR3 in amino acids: CASSFTVIRSYEQYF. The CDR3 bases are TGTGCCAGCAGCTTTACTGTTATCCGCTCCTACGAGCAGTACTTC.